This TCR beta chain was sequenced in a study of cytomegalovirus exposure and HLA in healthy donors. The PCR ran on 60 Vbeta and 13 Jbeta primers. The data were produced by immunoSEQ multiplex PCR, yet TCRdb's version contains in-frame clones alone and is incomplete. The sample yields 200,000 to 300,000 clones, approximately 81% seen once. These donors, healthy bone marrow donors, were studied. The sample was PBMCs. The TCR was taken from a woman aged 60-75 years in good health and CMV-seropositive.

In DNA, the CDR3 is TGTGCCAGCAGCCAAGATTCGGGAATCTCTGGAAACACCATATATTTT. Its translation is CASSQDSGISGNTIYF. V and J are TRBV14 and TRBJ1-3, with D unresolved. The CDR3 spans 16 residues. Trimming removed 0 bases from V and 0 bases from J, with 9 bases in between. Germline V lookup: CDR1 SGHDN, CDR2 FVKESK.